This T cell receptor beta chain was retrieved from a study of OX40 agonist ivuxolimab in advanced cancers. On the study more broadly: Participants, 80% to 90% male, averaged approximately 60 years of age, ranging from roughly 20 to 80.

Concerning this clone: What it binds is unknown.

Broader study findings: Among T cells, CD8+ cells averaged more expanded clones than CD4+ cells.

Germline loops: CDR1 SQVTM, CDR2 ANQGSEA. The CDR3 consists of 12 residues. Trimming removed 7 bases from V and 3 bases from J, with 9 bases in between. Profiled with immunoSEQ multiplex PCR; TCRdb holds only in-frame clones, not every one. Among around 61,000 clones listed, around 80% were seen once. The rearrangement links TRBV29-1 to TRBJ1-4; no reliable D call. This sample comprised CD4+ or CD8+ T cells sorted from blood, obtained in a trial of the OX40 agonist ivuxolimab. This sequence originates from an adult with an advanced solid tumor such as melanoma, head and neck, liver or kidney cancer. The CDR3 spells CSADVSNEKLFF. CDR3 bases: TGCAGCGCGGATGTTTCTAATGAAAAACTGTTTTTT.